This TCR beta chain came from a study of CD8+CD57+ T cells in acquired aplastic anemia. Profiling of TCR beta VDJ combinations and CDR3 sequences used genomic DNA as template. TCRdb called the reads again in MiXCR, with one record for every CDR3 protein. The profile covers 100,000 to 150,000 distinct CDR3 sequences, with more than 40% appearing a single time and 2% to 3% taken by the ten largest. This CDR3 is 13 amino acids long. V shed 3 bases and J shed 2 bases, with 11 bases lying between them. Germline V lookup: CDR1 DFQATT, CDR2 SNEGSKA (reference sequence). The sequenced material came from sorted CD4+, CD8+, or CD8+CD57+ T cells (not recorded which) from PBMCs. This chain links TRBV20-1 with TRBJ2-7, with D maybe TRBD1 (5 bases). The sequence came from a human donor in good health, serving as a control. The CDR3 here is CSASRRGTYEQYF. The CDR3 DNA reads TGCAGTGCTAGCCGTAGGGGAACCTACGAGCAGTACTTC.